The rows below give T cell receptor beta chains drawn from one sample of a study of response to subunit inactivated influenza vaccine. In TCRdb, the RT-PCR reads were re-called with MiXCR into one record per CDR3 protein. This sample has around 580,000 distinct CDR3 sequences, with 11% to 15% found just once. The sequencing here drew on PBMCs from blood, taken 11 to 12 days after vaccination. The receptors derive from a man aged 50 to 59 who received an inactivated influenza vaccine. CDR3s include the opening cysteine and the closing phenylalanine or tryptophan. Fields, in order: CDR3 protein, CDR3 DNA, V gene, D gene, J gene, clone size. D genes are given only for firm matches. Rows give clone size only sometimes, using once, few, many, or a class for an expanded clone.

CASSPSRAEPHSGNTIYF | TGTGCCAGCAGCCCGAGTAGGGCAGAACCTCACTCTGGAAACACCATATATTTT | TRBV11-1 | - | TRBJ1-3 | -
CASSQERVSGKYNEQFF | TGCGCCAGCAGCCAAGAAAGGGTTAGCGGGAAGTACAATGAGCAGTTCTTC | TRBV4-3 | TRBD2 | TRBJ2-1 | -
CASTGASSYNEQFF | TGTGCCAGCACCGGCGCTAGCTCCTACAATGAGCAGTTCTTC | TRBV12-3/TRBV12-4 | - | TRBJ2-1 | few
CASSLFRREQYF | TGTGCCAGCAGTTTATTTAGGCGGGAGCAGTACTTC | TRBV28 | - | TRBJ2-7 | -
CASRLSGSYTGELFF | TGTGCCAGCAGACTTAGCGGGAGCTACACCGGGGAGCTGTTTTTT | TRBV7-3 | TRBD2 | TRBJ2-2 | -
CAISSMSSYNSPLHF | TGTGCCATCAGTAGTATGAGCTCCTATAATTCACCCCTCCACTTT | TRBV10-3 | - | TRBJ1-6 | few
CASRRDQETQYF | TGTGCCAGCAGGCGTGATCAAGAGACCCAGTACTTC | TRBV11-2 | - | TRBJ2-5 | many
CSAKGESANTGELFF | TGCAGTGCTAAGGGAGAAAGCGCGAACACCGGGGAGCTGTTTTTT | TRBV20-1 | - | TRBJ2-2 | few
CAISAAGTGNTEAFF | TGTGCCATCAGTGCGGCCGGGACAGGGAACACTGAAGCTTTCTTT | TRBV10-3 | TRBD1 | TRBJ1-1 | -
CASSYRQGWGEKLFF | TGCGCCAGCAGCTACCGACAGGGTTGGGGTGAAAAACTGTTTTTT | TRBV5-1 | TRBD1 | TRBJ1-4 | -
CASSLATSGGTDTQYF | TGCGCCAGCAGCTTGGCCACTAGCGGGGGGACAGATACGCAGTATTTT | TRBV5-1 | TRBD2 | TRBJ2-3 | many
CASSFPGRSEAFF | TGTGCCAGTAGTTTCCCCGGGAGGTCTGAAGCTTTCTTT | TRBV19 | - | TRBJ1-1 | -
CSVLTGGDQPQHF | TGCAGCGTCTTAACAGGGGGGGATCAGCCCCAGCATTTT | TRBV29-1 | TRBD1 | TRBJ1-5 | -
CASSVGGFPYEQYF | TGTGCCAGCAGCGTAGGGGGATTCCCCTACGAGCAGTACTTC | TRBV9 | - | TRBJ2-7 | -
CASSQDFLRDTQYF | TGCGCCAGCAGCCAAGATTTTCTTAGAGATACGCAGTATTTT | TRBV4-1 | - | TRBJ2-3 | -
CASSRVLGSSPLHF | TGTGCCAGCAGCAGGGTTTTGGGAAGTTCACCCCTCCACTTT | TRBV7-8 | - | TRBJ1-6 | -
CASSTVETQYF | TGTGCCAGCAGTACGGTAGAGACCCAGTACTTC | TRBV2 | - | TRBJ2-5 | many
CASSVFEQYF | TGTGCCAGCAGTGTTTTCGAGCAGTACTTC | TRBV2 | - | TRBJ2-7 | many
CASSYFGSSYNEQLF | TGTGCCAGCAGTTATTTCGGCAGCTCCTACAATGAGCAGCTCTTC | TRBV6-2/TRBV6-3 | - | TRBJ2-1 | -
CASSPAWAGQPQHF | TGTGCCAGCAGCCCAGCCTGGGCAGGTCAGCCCCAGCATTTT | TRBV7-2 | - | TRBJ1-5 | many
CASRPDLGREKLFF | TGTGCCAGCAGGCCCGACCTGGGCCGGGAAAAACTGTTTTTT | TRBV2 | - | TRBJ1-4 | few
CASSRSFFKNIQYF | TGTGCCAGCAGCCGAAGTTTCTTCAAAAACATTCAGTACTTC | TRBV7-8 | - | TRBJ2-4 | -
CASSQGGTRNQPQHF | TGCGCCAGCAGCCAAGGGGGGACACGAAATCAGCCCCAGCATTTT | TRBV4-1 | - | TRBJ1-5 | -
CSVMGANFGAGELFF | - | TRBV29-1 | - | TRBJ2-2 | many
CASSFLGGGSPLHF | TGTGCCAGCAGTTTTTTGGGAGGTGGTTCACCCCTCCACTTT | TRBV12-3/TRBV12-4 | - | TRBJ1-6 | many
CASSDAGTGVYEQYF | TGTGCCAGCAGTGATGCTGGGACAGGGGTCTACGAGCAGTACTTC | TRBV25-1 | TRBD1 | TRBJ2-7 | few
CSARDSPGAHDYEQYF | TGCAGTGCTAGAGACTCCCCCGGGGCTCATGACTACGAGCAGTACTTC | TRBV20-1 | - | TRBJ2-7 | many
CASSPYGDRGAYEQYF | TGTGCCAGCAGCCCCTACGGGGACAGGGGAGCCTACGAGCAGTACTTC | TRBV6-2/TRBV6-3 | TRBD1 | TRBJ2-7 | few
CSARESGRGRSGANVLTF | TGCAGTGCTAGAGAGTCGGGCAGGGGGCGATCTGGGGCCAACGTCCTGACTTTC | TRBV20-1 | TRBD1 | TRBJ2-6 | few
CSARGLASPYEQYF | TGCAGTGCTAGAGGACTAGCGTCCCCCTACGAGCAGTACTTC | TRBV20-1 | TRBD2 | TRBJ2-7 | many
CASSLGRPPDTQYF | TGTGCCAGCAGCTTAGGTCGGCCTCCAGATACGCAGTATTTT | TRBV7-6 | - | TRBJ2-3 | few
CASSQELVGLAGGKGDTQYF | TGCGCCAGCAGCCAAGAGTTGGTCGGGCTAGCGGGGGGGAAGGGAGATACGCAGTATTTT | TRBV4-1 | TRBD2 | TRBJ2-3 | few
CASSQENRGYNEQFF | TGTGCCAGCAGCCAAGAGAACAGGGGATACAATGAGCAGTTCTTC | TRBV4-2 | TRBD1 | TRBJ2-1 | -
CASSLAGDKLYEQNF | TGCGCCAGCAGCTTGGCAGGGGACAAGTTGTACGAGCAGAACTTC | TRBV5-1 | - | TRBJ2-7 | once
CASSSFRLTRGNNEQFF | TGTGCCAGCAGCTCTTTCCGATTGACCCGAGGAAACAATGAGCAGTTCTTC | TRBV7-9 | - | TRBJ2-1 | few
CASSLLGQGAKETQYF | TGTGCCAGCAGTTTATTGGGACAGGGGGCCAAAGAGACCCAGTACTTC | TRBV28 | TRBD1 | TRBJ2-5 | few
CSARVGGSLLVTEAFF | TGCAGTGCTAGAGTTGGGGGTAGCTTGTTGGTCACTGAAGCTTTCTTT | TRBV20-1 | - | TRBJ1-1 | -
CASSQVLAGPLEQFF | TGTGCCAGCAGCCAAGTTTTAGCGGGGCCGCTTGAGCAGTTCTTC | TRBV3-1 | TRBD2 | TRBJ2-1 | -
CASSLASWGEIDQPQHF | TGTGCCAGCAGCTTAGCCTCGTGGGGAGAGATAGATCAGCCCCAGCATTTT | TRBV7-6 | - | TRBJ1-5 | -
CASNGADQDTGELFF | TGTGCCAGCAATGGAGCGGACCAGGACACCGGGGAGCTGTTTTTT | TRBV2 | - | TRBJ2-2 | many
CATSDLQGGATGELFF | TGTGCCACCAGTGATTTGCAAGGGGGAGCCACCGGGGAGCTGTTTTTT | TRBV24-1 | - | TRBJ2-2 | -
CATSSLVYNLDEQFF | TGTGCCACCAGCAGCCTAGTCTACAATCTGGATGAGCAGTTCTTC | TRBV15 | - | TRBJ2-1 | many
CASSPFLTGSYEQYF | TGTGCCAGCAGCCCTTTCTTGACAGGCTCCTACGAGCAGTACTTC | TRBV5-5 | - | TRBJ2-7 | few
CATSRDMTSQQYF | TGTGCCACCAGCAGAGATATGACCTCCCAGCAGTACTTC | TRBV15 | - | TRBJ2-7 | -
CASSYPRTGGRGQPQHF | TGTGCCAGCAGTTACCCAAGGACAGGGGGGAGAGGGCAGCCCCAGCATTTT | TRBV6-2/TRBV6-3 | TRBD1 | TRBJ1-5 | many
CASDRAPYGYTF | TGCGCCAGTGACAGGGCGCCCTATGGCTACACCTTC | TRBV10-2 | TRBD1 | TRBJ1-2 | -
CASSPVREGTRIRGKLFF | TGTGCCAGCAGCCCAGTCAGGGAGGGGACAAGGATAAGGGGAAAACTGTTTTTT | TRBV4-2 | - | TRBJ1-4 | few
CASSLGRSQVGEQYF | TGCGCCAGCAGCTTGGGCAGGTCCCAAGTAGGGGAGCAGTACTTC | TRBV5-1 | - | TRBJ2-7 | -
CAIRAREDVDEQFF | TGTGCCATCAGGGCCAGGGAGGATGTTGATGAGCAGTTCTTC | TRBV10-3 | - | TRBJ2-1 | few